Sequencing of this TCR beta chain was carried out in a study of blood T cell repertoires in COVID-19. Study-wide context: Sources were T cells, B-cell-depleted T cells, or PBMCs; the material itself was cDNA or gDNA.

Measured with immunoSEQ multiplex PCR; TCRdb has only the in-frame clones, and not every one. The repertoire has about 280,000 clones, about 85% of them found once; the top ten carry 2.5% to 3%. CDR1 LNHDA and CDR2 SQIVND come from the germline V gene (reference sequence). CDR3 length equals 15 residues. Germline trimming cut 3 bases from V and 6 bases from J; bases unmatched to any gene: 10. The sequencing sample was made of PBMCs or T cells enriched from blood (not recorded which). The chain employs TRBV19 and TRBJ1-1; 7 bases line up with TRBD1. This clonotype was obtained from a woman in her forties or fifties who had recovered from COVID-19. CDR3 coding DNA: TGTGCCAGTAGTATGGGGGACAGAGGATTCGCTGAAGCTTTCTTT. The encoded protein is CASSMGDRGFAEAFF.